Each of the 2 T cell receptor beta chains below was sequenced from the same sample in a study of blood T cells in healthy people across ages. Together with a sample-barcoded 5' primer, a J-beta primer mix was included in a second PCR lasting roughly 6 to 12 cycles. TCRdb reprocessed the 5' RACE reads with MiXCR, giving one entry per CDR3 protein. The table includes over a million distinct CDR3 sequences, approximately 38% detected once. The source material was blood. The origin of the receptors is a woman aged 18-30 years in good health.

This clonotype has just a few counts. V and J are TRBV4-1 and TRBJ2-1; D is possibly TRBD2 (6 bases). Germline V gives CDR1 MGHRA, CDR2 YSYEKL. This CDR3 has 16 amino acids. The V gene lost 1 base and the J gene lost 6 bases, with 16 bases spanning the gap. The CDR3 loop reads CASSQVAEVTSNEQFF. CDR3 coding DNA: TGCGCCAGCAGCCAAGTAGCGGAGGTTACTTCCAATGAGCAGTTCTTC.

This rearrangement joins TRBV6-1 to TRBJ2-7; 9 positions agree with TRBD1. V shed 6 bases and J 2 bases; nucleotides not matched to a gene: 8. This CDR3 comprises 15 residues. Germline lookup yields CDR1 MNHNS and CDR2 SASEGT. The CDR3 nucleotides read TGTGCCAGCAGGAAAGGGGGGACAGGGACCTACGAGCAGTACTTC. Translated, it gives CASRKGGTGTYEQYF.